These 20 T cell receptor beta chains came from one sample sequenced in a study of memory CD4+ T cells and cytomegalovirus serostatus. The sort gate was single viable CD3+CD4+CD8-CD45RO+ cells for memory CD4+ T cells. The data were produced by immunoSEQ multiplex PCR, yet TCRdb's version contains in-frame clones alone and is incomplete. The data hold about 96,000 clones, with roughly 80% observed a single time. The specimen was memory CD4+ T cells from blood. These receptors came from an adult in good health and CMV-seropositive.

The J gene is TRBJ2-5, the V gene TRBV10-3; D is undetermined. Between the trimmed V and J ends, which lost 2 bases and 4 bases, there was a span of 8 bases. CDR3 length: 13 residues. Looked up from germline, CDR1 is ENHRY and CDR2 is SYGVKD. The CDR3 is CAISEGGGETQYF. The CDR3 region has the DNA TGTGCCATCAGTGAGGGTGGTGGAGAGACCCAGTACTTC.

The chain employs TRBV5-1 and TRBJ2-1; no clear D. Trimming cost V 0 bases and J 3 bases, with 7 bases left between them. The CDR3 extends over 14 amino acids. Per the germline V gene, CDR1 is SGHRS and CDR2 is YFSETQ. The CDR3 DNA sequence: TGCGCCAGCAGCTTGGGTACCGGCTACAATGAGCAGTTCTTC. As protein: CASSLGTGYNEQFF.

This sequence joins TRBV28 and TRBJ1-2; TRBD1 matches 8 bases. The germline gives CDR1 MDHEN, CDR2 SYDVKM. V lost 6 bases and J lost 3; bases outside the gene matches: 9. The CDR3 runs to 15 residues. CDR3 loop: CASRWQGARDYGYTF. CDR3 bases: TGTGCCAGCAGGTGGCAGGGGGCGCGAGACTATGGCTACACCTTC.

In this sample, this clone turned up once. The chain is built from TRBV5-5 and TRBJ1-5, with D tentatively TRBD1 (6 bases). Germline CDR1 is SGHKS and CDR2 is YYEKEE (reference sequence). The CDR3 extends over 16 amino acids. V was shortened by 0 bases and J by 1 base, with 11 bases between the two germline ends. CDR3 nucleotide sequence: TGTGCCAGCAGCTTGGGTGGGGGGCTAAGCAATCAGCCCCAGCATTTT. Protein sequence: CASSLGGGLSNQPQHF.

The rearrangement links TRBV4-3 to TRBJ2-1; D might be TRBD2 (6 bases). The V and J ends lost 4 bases and 3 bases respectively, with 16 bases between them. Germline CDR1 is LGHNA and CDR2 is YSLEER. CDR3 length: 16 amino acids. As DNA, the CDR3 is TGCGCCAGCAGCCGGGAACCGGAGGGCAACTACAATGAGCAGTTCTTC. Protein product: CASSREPEGNYNEQFF.

V and J are TRBV19 and TRBJ2-3; D not resolved. Germline loops: CDR1 LNHDA, CDR2 SQIVND (reference sequence). Trimming left V 5 bases short and J 1 base short, with 13 bases between. The CDR3 extends over 15 amino acids. The CDR3: CASSPRALRTDTQYF. Written as DNA, the CDR3 is TGTGCCAGTAGTCCCCGTGCGCTCCGCACAGATACGCAGTATTTT.

The CDR3 region has the DNA TGTGCCAGCAGTTTAGGTTCAGCAACGGGAAACATTCAGTACTTC. It encodes CASSLGSATGNIQYF. The V call is TRBV28, the J call TRBJ2-4; D not certain. Germline V gene sequence: CDR1 MDHEN, CDR2 SYDVKM. This CDR3 contains 15 residues. Trimming took off 2 bases at V and 6 bases at J, with 14 bases between the two ends.

The gene calls are TRBV5-1 and TRBJ1-4, with 7 bases that match TRBD1. This CDR3 is built from 14 residues. Germline V CDR1 and CDR2: SGHRS, YFSETQ. J gave up 4 bases and V 4 bases, and 4 bases lay outside the gene matches. The CDR3 reads CASSMGQNNEKLFF. DNA for the CDR3: TGCGCCAGCAGCATGGGACAGAATAATGAAAAACTGTTTTTT.

This chain uses TRBV6-6 with TRBJ2-3; 8 bases align to TRBD2. After removal of 4 bases from V and 5 bases from J, the junction contained 8 bases not matched to a gene. This CDR3 is 15 amino acids long. CDR1 MNHNY and CDR2 SVGAGI come from the germline V gene (reference sequence). The CDR3 protein is CASSFSGTRGDTQYF. CDR3 sequence (DNA): TGTGCCAGCAGTTTTAGCGGGACTAGAGGAGATACGCAGTATTTT.

Regarding this clone: Sequence at one end of the junction differs from germline and may be a read error. The V and J genes are TRBV14 and TRBJ2-7; D perhaps matches TRBD2 (6 bases). The germline CDR1 and CDR2 sequences are SGHDN and FVKESK. The CDR3 runs 14 residues. The CDR3 sequence: CASSQAGQGYEQYF. The DNA for the CDR3 is TGTGCCAGCAGTCAAGCGGGCCAGGGCTACGAGCAGTACTTC.

This rearrangement joins TRBV11-3 to TRBJ2-1; D is ambiguous. Between the trimmed V and J ends, which lost 0 bases and 6 bases, there was a span of 15 bases. In germline, CDR1 is SGHNT, CDR2 YENEEA. The CDR3 is 16 residues long. The CDR3 DNA reads TGTGCCAGCAGCTTAGATCGTGACCGCGCATCCAATGAGCAGTTCTTC. It encodes CASSLDRDRASNEQFF.

The genes are TRBV21-1 and TRBJ2-3. TRBV21-1 is assigned pseudogene status. This CDR3 contains 15 residues. This CDR3 is CASSKEGPGTDTQYF. The CDR3 bases are TGTGCCAGCAGCAAAGAAGGCCCTGGCACAGATACGCAGTATTTT.

The rearrangement joins TRBV25-1 to TRBJ2-1; tentative D call: TRBD2 (6 bases). Germline V CDR1 and CDR2: MGHDK, SYGVNS. This CDR3 is 15 amino acids long. V was trimmed by 6 bases and J by 4 bases, leaving 16 bases between them. In nucleotides, the CDR3 is TGTGCCAGCAGCCGGGACTTTGGGGGTTACAATGAGCAGTTCTTC. It yields the protein CASSRDFGGYNEQFF.

The chain uses TRBV9 and TRBJ1-2; D is ambiguous. Trimming left V 6 bases short and J 4 bases short, with 16 bases between. There are 14 residues in the CDR3. Germline assignment: CDR1 SGDLS and CDR2 YYNGEE. The CDR3: CASTPGPIGYGYTF. CDR3 sequence (DNA): TGTGCCAGCACACCCGGCCCTATCGGCTATGGCTACACCTTC.

The V call is TRBV11-3, the J call TRBJ2-6; D gene ambiguous. The V end lost 6 bases, the J end lost 1 base, and 7 bases lay between the germline ends. Germline V lookup: CDR1 SGHNT, CDR2 YENEEA. The CDR3 covers 14 residues. The CDR3 reads CASSSTSGANVLTF. For the CDR3, the DNA is TGTGCCAGCAGTTCTACGTCTGGGGCCAACGTCCTGACTTTC.

The chain is built from TRBV5-4 and TRBJ2-5, with a tentative D call TRBD2 (6 bases). Germline V gene lookup returns CDR1 SGHNT and CDR2 YYREEE (reference sequence). The V gene lost 7 bases and the J gene lost 5 bases, with 18 bases spanning the gap. The CDR3 contains 14 residues. CDR3 protein: CASGPSGLRETQYF. The CDR3 DNA reads TGTGCCAGCGGCCCCTCGGGACTCCGGGAGACCCAGTACTTC.

This clone is a singleton in its sample. V gene TRBV11-3 combines with J gene TRBJ2-1, with TRBD2 as a possible D gene (5 bases). This CDR3 contains 12 residues. In germline, CDR1 is SGHNT, CDR2 YENEEA. V shed 5 bases and J shed 8 bases, with 10 bases lying between them. The CDR3 region has the DNA TGTGCCAGCAGCCCGTCGGGGTATGAGCAGTTCTTC. This encodes CASSPSGYEQFF.

The CDR3 loop is CASSSRRTVSDTQYF. The CDR3 DNA follows: TGTGCCAGTAGTTCCCGTAGGACAGTCTCAGATACGCAGTATTTT. The J gene is TRBJ2-3, the V gene TRBV19, with D possibly matching TRBD1 (6 bases). V was pared by 5 bases and J by 4 bases, with 16 bases between. The CDR3 covers 15 residues. Germline lookup yields CDR1 LNHDA and CDR2 SQIVND (reference sequence).

This clone was detected a few times. This chain links TRBV28 with TRBJ1-2, with a tentative D call TRBD1 (6 bases). The CDR3 has 14 residues. Germline lookup yields CDR1 MDHEN and CDR2 SYDVKM. Trimming left V 6 bases short and J 5 bases short, with 16 bases between. CDR3 residues: CASRELGGTYGYTF. DNA for the CDR3: TGTGCCAGCAGGGAGTTAGGGGGAACGTATGGCTACACCTTC.

The chain links TRBV6-1 to TRBJ2-7, with 9 bases matching TRBD1. V lost 2 bases to trimming and J lost 6 bases; unmatched junction nucleotides: 5. Germline loops: CDR1 MNHNS, CDR2 SASEGT. The CDR3 totals 14 residues. CDR3 sequence (DNA): TGTGCCAGCAGTGAAAGGGACAGGGTCGGCGAGCAGTACTTC. Its translation: CASSERDRVGEQYF.